This T cell receptor beta chain is drawn from a study of blood T cell repertoires in COVID-19 (dated by TCRdb to 2018 to 2020). About the full investigation: Collaborator samples came from the United States, Italy and Spain and covered acute and convalescent phases of COVID-19. The prospective study material was composed of cDNA or gDNA derived from T cells, B-cell-depleted T cells, or PBMCs. Subjects who had been exposed to COVID-19, were actively infected with it, or had recovered from it provided the deeply sampled blood TCRbeta repertoires that made up the dataset. The repertoires were released in a freely available public database intended as a resource for research on the immune response to SARS-CoV-2. Samples were obtained from the ongoing ImmuneRACE study (first 160 participants) and from over 1,000 subjects provided by 6 global collaborators. Sample metadata almost always included a de-identified subject ID, COVID-19 status, age in years and sex. Where available, HLA class I and class II types were obtained from metadata supplied by the sample provider rather than from assay-based typing.

TCRbeta CDR3 regions were amplified from genomic DNA using the immunoSEQ Assay, a bias-controlled multiplex PCR. The authors processed their data as follows. The number of nucleated cells in each sample was estimated by amplification of reference gene primers within the assay. To quantify the absolute abundance of each unique TCRbeta CDR3 rearrangement, sequence reads were collapsed and filtered. Productive Simpson clonality was computed per sample as the square root of Simpson's diversity index over productive rearrangements. The table was pulled from immuneACCESS by TCRdb, which kept in-frame rearrangements only. Such tables lose some clones; where checked, under half of the loss comes from unresolved V genes, and the rest has no known cause. V, J and clone size are those of that table, while D and trimming were read from the DNA. The sample data list roughly 220,000 clones, and around 80% of these were observed just once. Approximately 1.3% of the sample is held by the ten biggest clonotypes.

CDR1 MNHEY and CDR2 SVGEGT were looked up in the germline V gene. The CDR3 measures 16 amino acids from cysteine to phenylalanine. Only the CDR3 DNA stays, 48 bases, in frame from base 1. Relative to germline, V is 2 bases shorter and J is 2 bases shorter, with 15 bases between their ends. A second Seattle source provided samples from volunteer blood donors who had recovered from COVID-19. Whole blood was collected in K2EDTA tubes by collaborating institutions according to the institutions' own protocols. For TCRbeta analysis, collaborators shipped samples in one of three forms: frozen whole blood, isolated PBMCs, or DNA extracted from either of those sample types. Findings and caveats that apply to the study as a whole: Clinical and demographic metadata were provided uncurated, with the amount varying by source and participant.

As for this clone: No antigen is known for it. Base qualities are missing; no much larger clone stands one base away.

The clonotype was recovered from a woman between 40 and 55 years old who had recovered from COVID-19. The sequenced sample consisted of peripheral blood. This chain is built from TRBV6-2 or TRBV6-3 and TRBJ1-1; perhaps TRBD1 is the D gene, with 5 bases matching. The sequenced DNA: TGTGCCAGCAGTTACATGGGGCCAGCCTTTAACACTGAAGCTTTCTTT. This translates into CASSYMGPAFNTEAFF.